Listed below are T cell receptor beta chains from one sample, sequenced in a study of shared clonotypes between healthy human individuals. Sequencing used immunoSEQ multiplex PCR; TCRdb keeps in-frame clones, though not all of them. Altogether 100,000 or so clones are present, about 70% being singletons, with the ten largest covering more than 20%. What was sequenced was memory CD8+ T cells sorted from blood. The receptors stem from a woman in her twenties or thirties in good health. The CDR3 runs from the conserved cysteine through the conserved F or W. D genes are given only for firm matches. Rows give clone size only sometimes, using once, few, many, or a class for an expanded clone.

clone_size j_call v_call d_call cdr3_aa cdr3_nt
NA TRBJ1-2 TRBV25-1 TRBD1 CASSPPQGTNYGYTF TGTGCCAGCAGTCCCCCACAGGGGACTAACTATGGCTACACCTTC
NA TRBJ2-1 TRBV7-9 TRBD2 CASARGASGSFSNEQFF TGTGCCAGCGCCCGAGGGGCTAGCGGGAGCTTTTCCAATGAGCAGTTCTTC
NA TRBJ2-1 TRBV13 NA CASSWGSSYNEQFF TGTGCCAGCAGCTGGGGGAGCTCCTACAATGAGCAGTTCTTC
many TRBJ1-2 TRBV28 NA CASSDHRSAGYTF TGTGCCAGCAGTGACCACAGGAGCGCTGGCTACACCTTC
NA TRBJ1-2 TRBV10-2 NA CASSESTGLRARGYTF TGCGCCAGCAGTGAGTCGACGGGACTCAGGGCCCGAGGCTACACCTTC
NA TRBJ2-5 TRBV28 NA CASSIRQDGETQYF TGTGCCAGCAGCATAAGACAGGACGGGGAGACCCAGTACTTC
once TRBJ2-1 TRBV19 NA CASSIDQFGWSYNEQFF TGTGCCAGTAGTATAGACCAATTCGGATGGTCCTACAATGAGCAGTTCTTC
NA TRBJ2-2 TRBV6-5 NA CATKARVEGGELFF TGTGCCACCAAGGCAAGGGTGGAGGGCGGGGAGCTGTTTTTT
many TRBJ2-3 TRBV11-2 NA CASSYEGSAHSTDTQYF TGTGCCAGCAGCTATGAAGGCAGCGCGCATAGCACAGATACGCAGTATTTT
NA TRBJ2-2 TRBV11-2 NA CASSLSDYHTGELFF TGTGCCAGCAGCTTAAGCGACTACCACACCGGGGAGCTGTTTTTT
NA TRBJ1-5 TRBV19 TRBD1 CASSTPPGQSNQPQHF TGTGCCAGTAGTACTCCGCCGGGACAGAGCAATCAGCCCCAGCATTTT
few TRBJ1-2 TRBV29-1 NA CSARGNDYGYTF TGCAGCGCGCGGGGCAATGACTATGGCTACACCTTC
few TRBJ2-7 TRBV4-2 NA CASSRRRDAAYEQYF TGTGCCAGCAGCCGCCGACGGGACGCCGCCTACGAGCAGTACTTC
NA TRBJ1-5 TRBV19 NA CASNLKQRNQPQHF TGTGCCAGTAACCTGAAACAGAGAAATCAGCCCCAGCATTTT
NA TRBJ2-2 TRBV27 TRBD2 CASRSSGHTGELFF TGTGCCAGCAGGTCTAGCGGACACACCGGGGAGCTGTTTTTT
NA TRBJ2-5 TRBV21-1 NA CASRRVRRMQETQYF TGTGCCAGCAGGAGGGTCCGACGTATGCAAGAGACCCAGTACTTC
NA TRBJ2-1 TRBV6-6 NA CASSYGVNHAYNEQFF TGTGCCAGCAGTTACGGCGTGAATCACGCCTACAATGAGCAGTTCTTC